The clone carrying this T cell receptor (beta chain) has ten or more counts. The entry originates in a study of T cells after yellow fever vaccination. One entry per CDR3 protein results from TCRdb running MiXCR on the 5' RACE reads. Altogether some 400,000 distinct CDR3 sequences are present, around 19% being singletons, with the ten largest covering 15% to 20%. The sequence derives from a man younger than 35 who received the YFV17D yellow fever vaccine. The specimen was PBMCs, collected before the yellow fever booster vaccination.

Written as DNA, the CDR3 is TGCGCCAGCAGCCAAGATCCTAGCGGGGGATGGGAGACCCAGTACTTC. Encoded protein: CASSQDPSGGWETQYF. V usage is TRBV4-3 and J usage is TRBJ2-5; 10 bases fit TRBD2. Trimming took 0 bases from V and 5 from J; bases not matched to a gene: 6. CDR1 LGHNA and CDR2 YSLEER come from the germline V gene. CDR3 length: 16 amino acids.